These 22 T cell receptor beta chains share one sample of origin, sequenced in a study of blood T cell repertoires in COVID-19. Using immunoSEQ multiplex PCR, the repertoire was profiled, and TCRdb retains in-frame clones only, with some absent. Among over 70,000 clones listed, more than 80% were seen once. The sequencing input was peripheral blood. The receptors originated from a man aged 80 or over with acute or convalescent COVID-19.

A few counts support this clone. CDR3 protein: CAWMAPGPWVTEAFF. CDR3 bases: TGTGCCTGGATGGCACCAGGGCCGTGGGTAACTGAAGCTTTCTTT. This chain links TRBV30 with TRBJ1-1, with D possibly matching TRBD1 (5 bases). V dropped 4 bases and J dropped 5 bases, with 20 bases sitting between them. CDR1 is GTSNPN and CDR2 is SVGIG in the germline V gene (reference sequence). This CDR3 is 15 amino acids long.

CDR3: CASSPGLAVTYEQYF. The CDR3 nucleotides are TGTGCCAGCAGCCCGGGACTAGCGGTAACCTACGAGCAGTACTTC. V gene TRBV9 combines with J gene TRBJ2-7; TRBD2 aligns across 11 bases. The CDR3 is 15 residues long. V trimming: 4 bases; J trimming: 2 bases; junction bases outside the gene matches: 5. Germline CDR1 reads SGDLS; CDR2 reads YYNGEE.

In DNA, the CDR3 is TGTGCCAGCAGCCGGGGACAGGGGGCTTCTAATGAAAAACTGTTTTTT. It specifies CASSRGQGASNEKLFF. V usage is TRBV6-6 and J usage is TRBJ1-4, with 12 bases aligning to TRBD1. This CDR3 region has 16 residues. CDR1 is MNHNY, CDR2 SVGAGI, per germline (reference sequence). J was trimmed by 3 bases and V by 6 bases; bases with no gene match: 5.

This chain joins TRBV7-5 and TRBJ1-5; the tabulated D call, TRBD1, remains unverified against the DNA. TRBV7-5 is tagged as a pseudogene. This CDR3 comprises 15 residues. The CDR3 loop reads CARSLTEVSNQPQHF. CDR3 DNA sequence: TGTGCCAGAAGCTTGACAGAAGTTAGCAATCAGCCCCAGCATTTT.

The genes are TRBV9 and TRBJ2-7; D ambiguous. Germline V gene data show CDR1 as SGDLS and CDR2 as YYNGEE. Trimming removed 3 bases from V and 5 bases from J, with 18 bases in between. The CDR3 has 15 residues. The CDR3 sequence: CASSASGSWSDEQYF. Here the CDR3 DNA reads TGTGCCAGCAGCGCCTCCGGGTCCTGGTCCGACGAGCAGTACTTC.

V and J are TRBV7-2 and TRBJ2-5; TRBD2 is a possible D gene (6 bases). The CDR3 has 15 amino acids. The V and J ends lost 5 bases and 2 bases respectively, with 15 bases between them. The germline V gene encodes CDR1 SGHTA and CDR2 FQGNSA. The CDR3 DNA is TGTGCCAGCAGCCAAGGGAGGATTGGGCAAGAGACCCAGTACTTC. The encoded protein is CASSQGRIGQETQYF.

V usage is TRBV7-8 and J usage is TRBJ2-1; 12 bases agree with TRBD2. The CDR3 has 14 residues. Per germline, CDR1 SGHVS and CDR2 FQNEAQ. V gave up 2 bases and J gave up 9 bases; unmatched junction bases: 2. CDR3 loop: CASSLLAGGGEQFF. The DNA of the CDR3 is TGTGCCAGCAGCTTACTAGCGGGAGGGGGTGAGCAGTTCTTC.

This clone came up a few times. This rearrangement joins TRBV6-2 or TRBV6-3 to TRBJ2-7; a weak D match, TRBD2 (6 bases). The CDR3 loop spans 14 amino acids. From germline, CDR1 is MNHEY and CDR2 SVGEGT. V gave up 5 bases and J gave up 6 bases, with 17 bases separating them. CDR3 region: CASSKDGSRREQYF. The CDR3 DNA reads TGTGCCAGCAGTAAGGACGGGAGCCGACGCGAGCAGTACTTC.

This clone has only a few counts. The genes are TRBV2 and TRBJ1-6; D ambiguous. Trimming took 7 bases from V and 7 from J, leaving 11 bases between them. Germline CDR1 and CDR2: SNHLY and FYNNEI. The CDR3 runs to 13 residues. CDR3 DNA: TGTGCCAGCATCCCAGCGTGGAATTCACCCCTCCACTTT. It encodes CASIPAWNSPLHF.

The rearrangement joins TRBV9 to TRBJ2-5, with D tentatively TRBD1 (6 bases). The CDR3 has 15 residues. V lost 0 bases and J 0 bases, leaving 9 bases between the germline ends. Germline V lookup: CDR1 SGDLS, CDR2 YYNGEE. The CDR3 DNA is TGTGCCAGCAGCGTAGCCAGGGGAAACCAAGAGACCCAGTACTTC. Amino acid sequence: CASSVARGNQETQYF.

This clone was counted a few times. The gene calls are TRBV28 and TRBJ2-1, with 12 bases fitting TRBD2. This CDR3 comprises 15 residues. CDR1 and CDR2 (germline): MDHEN, SYDVKM. After removal of 5 bases from V and 15 bases from J, the junction contained 14 bases not matched to a gene. The CDR3 protein is CASSPGLAGPGLRFF. DNA for the CDR3: TGTGCCAGCAGTCCCGGACTAGCGGGACCCGGTTTACGGTTCTTC. The variable domain in full, completed from reference TRBV28 and TRBJ2-1, reads DVKVTQSSRYLVKRTGEKVFLECVQDMDHENMFWYRQDPGLGLRLIYFSYDVKMKEKGDIPEGYSVSREKKERFSLILESASTNQTSMYLCASSPGLAGPGLRFFGPGTRLTVL.

The CDR3 nucleotides are TGTGCCAGCAGCCAATATTCCGGGGGGGAGCTGTTTTTT. Amino acid sequence: CASSQYSGGELFF. The chain uses TRBV3-1 (or the pseudogene TRBV3-2) and TRBJ2-2, with unresolved D. This CDR3 has 13 residues. Germline V gene sequence: CDR1 LGHDT, CDR2 YNNKEL (reference sequence). V dropped 2 bases and J dropped 8 bases, with 9 bases sitting between them.

The chain couples TRBV5-1 to TRBJ1-4; the D gene is possibly TRBD1 (6 bases). Germline lookup yields CDR1 SGHRS and CDR2 YFSETQ. Trimming took 0 bases from V and 4 from J, leaving 7 bases between them. This CDR3 has 14 residues. The CDR3 bases are TGCGCCAGCAGCTTGGTACAGGGTAATGAAAAACTGTTTTTT. It codes for CASSLVQGNEKLFF. Drawing the rest from reference TRBV5-1 and TRBJ1-4, the complete variable domain is KAGVTQTPRYLIKTRGQQVTLSCSPISGHRSVSWYQQTPGQGLQFLFEYFSETQRNKGNFPGRFSGRQFSNSRSEMNVSTLELGDSALYLCASSLVQGNEKLFFGSGTQLSVL.

V is TRBV7-9 and J is TRBJ1-3, with D perhaps matching TRBD1 (5 bases). Per germline, CDR1 SEHNR and CDR2 FQNEAQ (reference sequence). This CDR3 is built from 14 residues. V shed 5 bases and J shed 2 bases, with 10 bases lying between them. DNA of the CDR3: TGTGCCAGCAGCCCCGACAGCGCTGGAAACACCATATATTTT. Translation gives CASSPDSAGNTIYF.

The chain uses TRBV3-1 (or the pseudogene TRBV3-2) and TRBJ2-7; TRBD1 might be the D (6 bases). The CDR3 loop spans 14 amino acids. CDR1 and CDR2 from the germline V gene are LGHDT and YNNKEL (reference sequence). Trimming pared 4 bases from V and 5 bases from J, leaving 15 bases between. In nucleotides, the CDR3 is TGTGCCAGCAGCCTATGGCAGGGGTGGAACGAGCAGTACTTC. Amino acids: CASSLWQGWNEQYF.

V is TRBV6-5 and J is TRBJ2-3; tentative D call: TRBD1 (5 bases). Trimming removed 6 bases at V and 2 bases at J, with 12 bases between. The CDR3 has 14 residues. Germline loops: CDR1 MNHEY, CDR2 SVGAGI. CDR3 sequence: CASRAGQTTDTQYF. The CDR3, as DNA: TGTGCCAGCAGGGCCGGACAAACCACAGATACGCAGTATTTT.

This clone was recorded once. The V and J genes are TRBV2 and TRBJ2-2; 12 nucleotides match TRBD2. The CDR3 runs to 17 residues. Germline CDR1 reads SNHLY; CDR2 reads FYNNEI. Trimming cost V 6 bases and J 5 bases; bases outside gene matches: 10. The CDR3 protein is CASSLRTSGTFTGELFF. The CDR3 coding sequence is TGTGCCAGCAGCTTGAGGACTAGCGGGACGTTTACCGGGGAGCTGTTTTTT.

The V gene is TRBV18, the J gene TRBJ2-3; D uncertain. CDR1 and CDR2 (germline): KGHSH, LQKENI. V dropped 3 bases and J dropped 0 bases, with 13 bases sitting between them. The CDR3 is made up of 16 amino acids. The DNA of the CDR3 is TGTGCCAGCTCACCGAGAAGACTTACTAGCACAGATACGCAGTATTTT. It translates to CASSPRRLTSTDTQYF.

This clone was seen more than once but under ten times. V and J are TRBV6-5 and TRBJ2-3; TRBD2 aligns across 7 bases. The V and J ends lost 2 bases and 2 bases, in that order; junction bases with no gene match: 4. Germline assignment: CDR1 MNHEY and CDR2 SVGAGI. The CDR3 runs to 15 residues. The CDR3 DNA sequence: TGTGCCAGCAGTTACAAGCGGGGCCCCACAGATACGCAGTATTTT. Amino acids: CASSYKRGPTDTQYF.

The CDR3 bases are TGTGCCAGCAGTTACTCGCGAGTCTACGAGCAGTACTTC. It is translated as CASSYSRVYEQYF. The rearrangement joins TRBV6-2 or TRBV6-3 to TRBJ2-7; D is unresolved. Germline CDR1 reads MNHEY; CDR2 reads SVGEGT. This CDR3 is built from 13 residues. The V end lost 0 bases, the J end lost 3 bases, and 6 bases lay between the germline ends.

The chain is built from TRBV3-1 (or the pseudogene TRBV3-2) and TRBJ2-5; 9 nucleotides agree with TRBD2. Trimming removed 4 bases from V and 5 bases from J; junction bases left unmatched: 8. This CDR3 region has 15 residues. CDR1 is LGHDT, CDR2 YNNKEL, per germline (reference sequence). CDR3 residues: CASSPAGGRAETQYF. CDR3 in DNA: TGTGCCAGCAGCCCGGCCGGCGGGAGGGCGGAGACCCAGTACTTC.

The chain has TRBV27 and TRBJ2-7, with 15 bases aligning to TRBD2. The germline CDR1 and CDR2 sequences are MNHEY and SMNVEV (reference sequence). V lost 8 bases, J lost 0 bases, and 5 bases stayed unmatched. The CDR3 loop spans 16 amino acids. This chain's CDR3 is CASSGTSGRSSYEQYF. The CDR3, as DNA: TGTGCCAGCTCTGGGACTAGCGGGAGGAGCTCCTACGAGCAGTACTTC.